Each of the 3 T cell receptor beta chains below was sequenced from the same sample in a study of vaccination effects on CD4 cells after COVID-19. These TCRs are of unknown antigen specificity. Sequencing followed a ViraFEST assay step that expanded antigen-specific CD4+ T cells with viral peptide pools. Culture proceeded for approximately 10 days, and CD4+ T cells were then isolated. The vaccine given was either BNT162b2 or mRNA-1273, in two doses. Clones were read by immunoSEQ multiplex PCR, and TCRdb kept only the in-frame ones, dropping some. The sample records fewer than 90,000 clones, more than 60% being singletons. Sequenced here: CD4+ T cells from PBMCs cultured with HCoV-OC43 spike peptides, sampled after COVID-19 vaccination. Subset of the sample: HCoV-OC43 spike overlapping peptide pool stimulation. Receptors were obtained from a human donor who received a COVID-19 vaccine.

The rearrangement joins TRBV5-1 to TRBJ1-2; a possible D gene is TRBD1 (5 bases). The CDR3 totals 14 residues. The ends were cut back, 4 bases at V and 4 bases at J, with 14 bases in the middle. In germline, CDR1 is SGHRS, CDR2 YFSETQ. CDR3 residues: CASSPGRTPYGYTF. The CDR3 nucleotides read TGCGCCAGCAGCCCCGGACGGACACCCTATGGCTACACCTTC.

This sequence joins TRBV5-1 and TRBJ1-2, with TRBD1 matching 9 bases. V lost 4 bases and J lost 8; bases outside the gene matches: 6. The CDR3 is made up of 13 amino acids. Per germline, CDR1 SGHRS and CDR2 YFSETQ. This chain's CDR3 is CASSQDRGWGYTF. CDR3 coding DNA: TGCGCCAGCAGCCAGGACAGGGGCTGGGGCTACACCTTC.

The chain carries TRBV24-1 and TRBJ2-1; 10 bases align to TRBD1. The CDR3 totals 17 residues. J gave up 2 bases and V 4 bases, and 7 bases lay outside the gene matches. Looked up from germline, CDR1 is KGHDR and CDR2 is SFDVKD. The CDR3 nucleotides are TGTGCCACCAGTGACGTTTCCGGGACAGGGGCCTACAATGAGCAGTTCTTC. This translates into CATSDVSGTGAYNEQFF.